The clone carrying this T cell receptor (beta chain) was found many times. Its antigen is unknown. This entry is derived from a study of neurological immune-mediated disorders. Whole-study results and caveats: The phylogenetic placement of 18 of 34 multiple sclerosis patients' repertoires in one related-CDR3 cluster constitutes a possible signature.

The unsorted libraries were produced from 2 million PBMCs held at -80 C. 5'RACE with 10-nucleotide random UMIs produced the cDNA. A single run covered 15-18 subjects with over 180 million TCR-beta sequences. MiXCR, applied by TCRdb to the 5' RACE reads, yields one record per CDR3 protein. The sample lists about 80,000 distinct CDR3 sequences; roughly 4.7% were seen once. The CDR3 is made up of 14 amino acids. The V segment lost 6 bases and the J segment 4 bases; nucleotides outside the gene matches: 10. Germline V gives CDR1 DFQATT, CDR2 SNEGSKA (reference sequence). This rearrangement joins TRBV20-1 to TRBJ2-7; 9 bases agree with TRBD1. The TCR was taken from a woman aged 30 to 39 with multiple sclerosis. Specimen: PBMCs. CDR3 DNA sequence: TGCAGTGCCCCTAGACAGGGGGTCACTTACGAGCAGTACTTC. Its translation is CSAPRQGVTYEQYF.